The next 30 T cell receptor beta chains were all read from a single sample in a study of graft-versus-host responses after intestinal transplantation. These TCRs' antigens remain unknown. The assay was immunoSEQ multiplex PCR, and TCRdb's table has in-frame clones only and misses some. This sample has some 48,000 clones, with approximately 95% found just once. The sample in question was unstimulated CD8+ T cells sorted from spleen or lymph node cells, obtained before transplant. The receptors stem from a human donor who was the organ donor for an intestinal transplant.

The table lists this clone with a count of one. The chain links TRBV29-1 to TRBJ1-1; the match to TRBD1 covers 8 bases. The CDR3 loop spans 12 amino acids. Germline CDR1 SQVTM, CDR2 ANQGSEA. Trimming took 6 bases from V and 5 from J; bases not matched to a gene: 5. In DNA, the CDR3 is TGCAGCGTAGACAGGGGAGGGACTGAAGCTTTCTTT. Translating it yields CSVDRGGTEAFF.

A remark on this clone: The same CDR3 also results from other DNA sequences found in this sample. This chain uses TRBV15 with TRBJ1-1; D might be TRBD1 (5 bases). V was clipped by 3 bases and J by 7 bases, with 12 bases between them. The V gene's germline CDR1 is LNHNV and CDR2 YYDKDF (reference sequence). This CDR3 comprises 13 residues. CDR3 sequence reads: CATSSAGTDEAFF. The CDR3 DNA is TGTGCCACCAGCAGTGCCGGGACCGATGAAGCTTTCTTT.

The rearrangement joins TRBV7-9 to TRBJ1-4, with 10 bases aligning to TRBD1. The CDR3 is made up of 17 amino acids. V was pared by 1 base and J by 7 bases, with 9 bases of the junction left unmatched. CDR1 and CDR2 from the germline V gene are SEHNR and FQNEAQ (reference sequence). The CDR3 DNA reads as TGTGCCAGCAGCTTAGAGGCGACAGGGGGCTCCAGTGAAAAACTGTTTTTT. Its translation is CASSLEATGGSSEKLFF.

CDR3 DNA sequence: TGTGCTAGTGGTTTGAGACTAGCGGGGGCGCCGGGTGAGACCCAGTACTTC. It is translated as CASGLRLAGAPGETQYF. The chain has TRBV12-5 and TRBJ2-5; 12 bases are a match to TRBD2. The CDR3 loop spans 17 amino acids. The ends lost 2 bases at V and 5 bases at J; junction bases unmatched: 9. Germline CDR1 and CDR2: LGHNT and FRNRAP.

The chain has TRBV27 and TRBJ1-1; D possibly corresponds to TRBD1 (6 bases). This CDR3 contains 15 residues. The germline V gene encodes CDR1 MNHEY and CDR2 SMNVEV (reference sequence). Deletions cut 5 bases from V and 3 bases from J, with 16 bases between. The CDR3 DNA is TGTGCCAGCAGTCCCTTACAGGGTGGGCACACTGAAGCTTTCTTT. It codes for CASSPLQGGHTEAFF.

The chain couples TRBV20-1 to TRBJ1-1; tentatively, D is TRBD1 (5 bases). Deletions cut 5 bases from V and 7 bases from J, with 11 bases between. The CDR3 is 11 amino acids. CDR1 and CDR2 from the germline V gene are DFQATT and SNEGSKA (reference sequence). In DNA, the CDR3 is TGCAGTGCTCCCGACAGAGATGAAGCTTTCTTT. Translation gives CSAPDRDEAFF.

The V call is TRBV7-9, the J call TRBJ2-2, with TRBD1 as a possible D gene (6 bases). The V and J ends lost 6 bases and 5 bases respectively, with 10 bases between them. CDR1 is SEHNR and CDR2 is FQNEAQ in the germline V gene (reference sequence). The CDR3 extends over 13 amino acids. The CDR3 DNA follows: TGTGCCAGCAGTAACACAGGGACCGGGGAGCTGTTTTTT. It codes for CASSNTGTGELFF.

The rearrangement joins TRBV11-2 to TRBJ1-1, with no clear D. The CDR3 has 13 residues. Germline V CDR1 and CDR2: SGHAT, FQNNGV. V was shortened by 4 bases and J by 0 bases, with 6 bases between the two germline ends. This CDR3 is CASSYAVNTEAFF. Written as DNA, the CDR3 is TGTGCCAGCAGCTATGCCGTGAACACTGAAGCTTTCTTT.

This clone appeared once. J is TRBJ2-7 and V is TRBV5-1; 9 bases match TRBD2. The CDR3 covers 17 residues. Trimming at V came to 4 bases and at J to 0 bases, leaving 11 bases not matched to a gene. Germline V gene lookup returns CDR1 SGHRS and CDR2 YFSETQ. CDR3 sequence (DNA): TGCGCCAGCAGCCCCCCGATAGCGGGGGACAACTCCTACGAGCAGTACTTC. This sequence encodes CASSPPIAGDNSYEQYF.

For this clone: Other DNA sequences in the same sample also yield this CDR3. The V and J genes are TRBV15 and TRBJ2-5; the D is unclear. The CDR3 is made up of 13 amino acids. V was cut by 1 base and J by 1 base, with 4 bases left in between. Per the germline V gene, CDR1 is LNHNV and CDR2 is YYDKDF (reference sequence). The CDR3 reads CATSRGVQETQYF. The CDR3 DNA reads as TGTGCCACCAGCAGAGGGGTCCAAGAGACCCAGTACTTC.

The gene calls are TRBV28 and TRBJ2-7, with TRBD1 identical over 9 bases. CDR3 length equals 15 residues. The J segment lost 4 bases and the V segment lost 6 bases, leaving 10 bases of the junction unmatched. Germline CDR1 is MDHEN and CDR2 is SYDVKM. The CDR3, as DNA: TGTGCCAGCAGCTCTCCGGGACAGGGCGTTTACGAGCAGTACTTC. Protein: CASSSPGQGVYEQYF. The full variable domain, rest sourced from reference TRBV28 and TRBJ2-7, is DVKVTQSSRYLVKRTGEKVFLECVQDMDHENMFWYRQDPGLGLRLIYFSYDVKMKEKGDIPEGYSVSREKKERFSLILESASTNQTSMYLCASSSPGQGVYEQYFGPGTRLTVT.

The chain recombines TRBV28 with TRBJ1-4; D unresolved. V lost 10 bases to trimming and J lost 5 bases, with 14 bases between them. The CDR3 loop spans 13 amino acids. CDR1 is MDHEN and CDR2 is SYDVKM in the germline V gene. As DNA, the CDR3 is TGTGCCACGAGGGCGTCCGCGAATGAAAAACTGTTTTTT. This codes for CATRASANEKLFF.

This CDR3 is CASSLDSGFDSPLHF. CDR3 DNA: TGTGCCAGCAGCTTAGATTCGGGGTTTGATTCACCCCTCCACTTT. The chain joins TRBV7-6 to TRBJ1-6; D is undetermined. Trimming shortened V by 1 base and J by 8 bases, and 12 bases separated the two germline ends. From germline, CDR1 is SGHVS and CDR2 FNYEAQ. CDR3 length: 15 amino acids.

The chain has TRBV2 and TRBJ2-3; 12 nucleotides agree with TRBD2. The J segment lost 0 bases and the V segment lost 2 bases, leaving 6 bases of the junction unmatched. Germline values: CDR1 SNHLY, CDR2 FYNNEI. The CDR3 is 18 amino acids. CDR3 DNA: TGTGCCAGCAGTGAATTTCTAGCGGGGGGGATTAGCACAGATACGCAGTATTTT. It is translated as CASSEFLAGGISTDTQYF.

The gene calls are TRBV10-1 and TRBJ1-1; D gene uncertain. Trimming cost V 0 bases and J 8 bases, with 13 bases left between them. Germline CDR1 is WNHNN and CDR2 is SYGVQD (reference sequence). This CDR3 has 14 amino acids. CDR3 region: CASSESVAAGEAFF. In DNA form, the CDR3 reads TGCGCCAGCAGTGAGTCAGTGGCGGCGGGAGAAGCTTTCTTT.

This clone was picked up a small number of times. J is TRBJ2-7 and V is TRBV2; no firm D call. Trimming removed 6 bases at V and 0 bases at J, with 9 bases between. CDR1 is SNHLY, CDR2 FYNNEI, per germline. The CDR3 sequence is 13 residues long. The CDR3 nucleotides read TGTGCCAGCAGGCCCACCAGCTCCTACGAGCAGTACTTC. This translates into CASRPTSSYEQYF.

The J gene is TRBJ1-4, the V gene TRBV7-8; possible D gene TRBD1, 5 bases. There are 20 residues in the CDR3. Germline loops: CDR1 SGHVS, CDR2 FQNEAQ. The V gene lost 2 bases and the J gene lost 4 bases, with 26 bases spanning the gap. The CDR3 loop is CASSLIPLALNAGINEKLFF. As DNA, the CDR3 is TGTGCCAGCAGCTTAATCCCCCTGGCCCTCAACGCAGGGATTAATGAAAAACTGTTTTTT.

The chain combines TRBV5-6 with TRBJ1-6; 7 nucleotides line up with TRBD1. J was trimmed by 2 bases and V by 3 bases; bases with no gene match: 5. The germline V gene has CDR1 SGHDT and CDR2 YYEEEE. The CDR3 runs 16 residues. CDR3 nucleotides: TGTGCCAGCAGCTCAGGACAGGAGACCTATAATTCACCCCTCCACTTT. This encodes CASSSGQETYNSPLHF.

The chain uses TRBV30 and TRBJ2-1; D gene ambiguous. V lost 1 base, J lost 4 bases, and 8 bases lay in between. The CDR3 extends over 13 amino acids. Germline V gene sequence: CDR1 GTSNPN, CDR2 SVGIG (reference sequence). The CDR3: CAWSAQKYNEQFF. DNA for the CDR3: TGTGCCTGGAGTGCCCAAAAGTACAATGAGCAGTTCTTC.

The V gene is TRBV5-4, the J gene TRBJ1-1; 7 positions match TRBD1. The germline V gene encodes CDR1 SGHNT and CDR2 YYREEE (reference sequence). Trimming took 4 bases from V and 2 from J; bases not matched to a gene: 5. The CDR3 spans 14 residues. The CDR3 is CASSAGQVNTEAFF. In DNA, the CDR3 is TGTGCCAGCAGCGCCGGACAGGTAAACACTGAAGCTTTCTTT.

This chain links TRBV18 with TRBJ1-1, with D maybe TRBD1 (5 bases). The CDR3 sequence is 12 residues long. CDR1 KGHSH and CDR2 LQKENI come from the germline V gene. Trimming shortened V by 4 bases and J by 4 bases, and 7 bases separated the two germline ends. The CDR3 DNA sequence: TGTGCCAGCTCACTGACAGTCACTGAAGCTTTCTTT. Protein product: CASSLTVTEAFF. The whole variable domain, remainder taken from reference TRBV18 and TRBJ1-1, is NAGVMQNPRHLVRRRGQEARLRCSPMKGHSHVYWYRQLPEEGLKFMVYLQKENIIDESGMPKERFSAEFPKEGPSILRIQQVVRGDSAAYFCASSLTVTEAFFGQGTRLTVV.

This chain joins TRBV13 and TRBJ2-5; 10 bases are shared with TRBD1. CDR1 PRHDT and CDR2 FYEKMQ come from the germline V gene (reference sequence). CDR3 size: 16 residues. J gave up 5 bases and V 5 bases, and 11 bases lay outside the gene matches. CDR3 residues: CASSNTGTGAWETQYF. CDR3 nucleotide sequence: TGTGCCAGCAGCAATACCGGGACAGGGGCATGGGAGACCCAGTACTTC.

This chain connects TRBV4-1 to TRBJ1-1; D is ambiguous. CDR1 is MGHRA, CDR2 YSYEKL, per germline. CDR3 size: 14 residues. The V gene lost 1 base and the J gene lost 0 bases, with 6 bases spanning the gap. The CDR3 DNA reads TGCGCCAGCAGCCAAGGTCATATGAACACTGAAGCTTTCTTT. Translated, it gives CASSQGHMNTEAFF.

This chain uses TRBV30 with TRBJ2-7, with 9 bases fitting TRBD1. Trimming at V came to 0 bases and at J to 3 bases, leaving 6 bases not matched to a gene. CDR3 length: 15 amino acids. Germline lookup yields CDR1 GTSNPN and CDR2 SVGIG (reference sequence). CDR3: CAWSVGTGTFYEQYF. CDR3 nucleotides: TGTGCCTGGAGTGTGGGGACAGGGACTTTCTACGAGCAGTACTTC.

This chain connects TRBV6-6 to TRBJ1-5; D gene unclear. Trimming removed 4 bases from V and 5 bases from J, with 9 bases in between. The CDR3 is 13 amino acids. Germline values: CDR1 MNHNY, CDR2 SVGAGI (reference sequence). The CDR3 sequence: CASSSFLDQPQHF. For the CDR3, the DNA is TGTGCCAGCAGTTCATTTCTTGATCAGCCCCAGCATTTT.

The rearrangement uses TRBV6-5 and TRBJ2-7; 8 nucleotides align to TRBD1. The germline CDR1 and CDR2 sequences are MNHEY and SVGAGI. The J segment lost 5 bases and the V segment lost 0 bases, leaving 6 bases of the junction unmatched. The CDR3 is 15 residues long. Here the CDR3 reads CASSYSIGQGNEQYF. In DNA form, the CDR3 reads TGTGCCAGCAGTTACTCTATAGGACAGGGCAACGAGCAGTACTTC.

CDR3 nucleotides: TGTGCCAGCAGTATGCAGGGGATTCTGACTGAAGCTTTCTTT. Its translation is CASSMQGILTEAFF. V gene TRBV6-5 combines with J gene TRBJ1-1; TRBD1 is a possible D gene (6 bases). Germline CDR1 is MNHEY and CDR2 is SVGAGI. The CDR3 length is 14 residues. The V and J ends lost 5 bases and 5 bases respectively, with 15 bases between them.

The chain couples TRBV7-9 to TRBJ2-5; possible D gene TRBD2, 6 bases. Per germline, CDR1 SEHNR and CDR2 FQNEAQ (reference sequence). The germline V and J ends were trimmed by 5 bases and 4 bases, with 17 bases remaining between them. The CDR3 totals 15 residues. CDR3 nucleotide sequence: TGTGCCAGCAGCAATATGGGGACTGGTCTAGAGACCCAGTACTTC. Its translation: CASSNMGTGLETQYF.

This chain uses TRBV28 with TRBJ2-2; D is unresolved. Per germline, CDR1 MDHEN and CDR2 SYDVKM. V was pared by 2 bases and J by 1 base, with 8 bases between. CDR3 length equals 15 residues. The CDR3: CASSLLRLNTGELFF. CDR3 bases: TGTGCCAGCAGTTTACTCAGGTTGAACACCGGGGAGCTGTTTTTT.

The CDR3 DNA reads as TGTGCCAGCAGCTCACCCCGTTTGGCAGCGGGGGGGTTTACCACAGATACGCAGTATTTT. It codes for CASSSPRLAAGGFTTDTQYF. This sequence joins TRBV9 and TRBJ2-3; TRBD2 agrees at 10 bases. Germline-derived CDR1 and CDR2 are SGDLS and YYNGEE. V dropped 4 bases and J dropped 2; count of bases not matched to a gene: 19. CDR3 length: 20 residues.